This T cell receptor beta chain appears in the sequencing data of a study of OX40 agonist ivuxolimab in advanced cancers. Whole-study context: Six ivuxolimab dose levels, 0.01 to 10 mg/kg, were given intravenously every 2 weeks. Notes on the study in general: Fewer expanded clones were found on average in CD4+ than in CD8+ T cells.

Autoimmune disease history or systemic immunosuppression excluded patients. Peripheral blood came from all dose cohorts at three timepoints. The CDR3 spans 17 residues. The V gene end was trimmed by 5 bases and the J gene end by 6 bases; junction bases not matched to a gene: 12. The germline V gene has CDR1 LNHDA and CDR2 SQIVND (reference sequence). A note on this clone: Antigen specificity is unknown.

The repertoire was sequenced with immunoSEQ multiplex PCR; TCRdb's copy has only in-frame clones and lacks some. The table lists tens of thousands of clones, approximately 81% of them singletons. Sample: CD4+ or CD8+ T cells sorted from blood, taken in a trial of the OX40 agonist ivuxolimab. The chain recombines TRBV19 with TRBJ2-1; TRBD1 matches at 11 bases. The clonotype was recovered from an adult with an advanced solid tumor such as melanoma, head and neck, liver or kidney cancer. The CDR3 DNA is TGTGCCAGTAGTGCCGGACAGGGGGCTAGGATTGGCAATGAGCAGTTCTTC. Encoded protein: CASSAGQGARIGNEQFF.